This record concerns one TCR beta chain sequence. The data were produced by immunoSEQ multiplex PCR, yet TCRdb's version contains in-frame clones alone and is incomplete. The table has about 32,000 clones, nearly 90% seen once; the top ten hold over 3%. With 7 bases clipped from V and 8 bases from J, the junction kept 14 bases outside the gene matches. The CDR3 covers 15 residues. Per germline, CDR1 SQVTM and CDR2 ANQGSEA. The sample originates from a study of chemoradiotherapy in HPV16-positive cancers. Here the sequenced sample was blood, taken from a patient who underwent chemoradiotherapy. The receptor was isolated from a human donor with HPV-associated anogenital cancer. The rearrangement links TRBV29-1 to TRBJ2-1, with TRBD2 matching 10 bases. DNA for the CDR3: TGCAGCGCTGGGCGAGCGGGAGGGCCTTTGGATGAGCAGTTCTTC. Protein product: CSAGRAGGPLDEQFF.